A selection of T cell receptor beta chains follows, all from one sample in a study of T cell responses to AZD1222 COVID-19 vaccine. Generated by immunoSEQ multiplex PCR, the TCRdb table keeps only in-frame clones and is missing some. The sample carries 120,000 or so clones, about 88% recorded once. Sequencing used peripheral blood, obtained on day 0 of AZD1222 vaccination. All receptors derive from an adult in good health. Both conserved end residues are part of each CDR3. A D gene is named only where the DNA matches it firmly. Expanded clones are given a class, and other clones once, few, many or no size at all.

clone_size,v_call,d_call,j_call,cdr3_nt,cdr3_aa
-,TRBV3-1/TRBV3-2,-,TRBJ2-7,TGTGCCAGCAGCCAAGGGACAGGAGGGGAGCAGTACTTC,CASSQGTGGEQYF
-,TRBV9,-,TRBJ2-3,TGTGCCAGCAGTCCTACCCCCCTGGGGACAGATACGCAGTATTTT,CASSPTPLGTDTQYF
-,TRBV3-1/TRBV3-2,TRBD1,TRBJ1-1,TGTGCCAGCAGCCCCGGACAGGGGATAGGAGCTTTCTTT,CASSPGQGIGAFF
-,TRBV6-5,-,TRBJ2-1,TGTGCCAGCAGCCTGTCAGGGGGGGATTACAATGAGCAGTTCTTC,CASSLSGGDYNEQFF
-,TRBV7-2,TRBD1,TRBJ2-1,TGTGCCAGCAGCTTAGGACAGGGGAAGCAGTTCTTC,CASSLGQGKQFF
-,TRBV4-2,TRBD1,TRBJ1-6,TGTGCCAGCAGCCAAGATGGCAGGGGGACCGGTAATTCACCCCTCCACTTT,CASSQDGRGTGNSPLHF
few,TRBV6-4,-,TRBJ2-5,TGTGCCAGCAGTCCTCCCTTTTACGAGACCCAGTACTTC,CASSPPFYETQYF
few,TRBV2,-,TRBJ2-1,TGTGCCAGCAGTGATTGGGCGTACAATGAGCAGTTCTTC,CASSDWAYNEQFF
once,TRBV5-1,-,TRBJ1-3,TGCGCCAGCAGCTTGATAGGGCAGCCGCCCTCTGGAAACACCATATATTTT,CASSLIGQPPSGNTIYF
-,TRBV19,-,TRBJ1-5,TGTGCCAGTAGCCTACAGGGAGTAGTTCAGCCCCAGCATTTT,CASSLQGVVQPQHF
-,TRBV12-1,-,TRBJ1-2,TGTGCCAGCAGCCTCCGTAGGGGCTACACCTTC,CASSLRRGYTF
-,TRBV18,TRBD1,TRBJ2-3,TGTGCCAGCTCACCACCGCTTCAGGGGGCAGATACGCAGTATTTT,CASSPPLQGADTQYF
-,TRBV7-2,-,TRBJ1-2,TGTGCCAGCAGCCTAACGACCAACCTCCAGGGCTACACCTTC,CASSLTTNLQGYTF
-,TRBV20-1,-,TRBJ1-1,TGCAGTGCTAGAGTACAGTATGAAGCTTTCTTT,CSARVQYEAFF
-,TRBV12-5,-,TRBJ1-3,TGTGCTAGTGGTTCTCCCCCCGGGGCCTCTGGAAACACCATATATTTT,CASGSPPGASGNTIYF
-,TRBV6-5,-,TRBJ2-2,TGTGCCAGCAGGGCCGGGATAAACACCGGGGAGCTGTTTTTT,CASRAGINTGELFF
-,TRBV7-2,-,TRBJ2-3,TGTGCCAGCAGTCATGACAGGAACACAGATACGCAGTATTTT,CASSHDRNTDTQYF
-,TRBV18,-,TRBJ1-2,TGTGCCAGCTCACCAACAGGGAATGGATATGGCTACACCTTC,CASSPTGNGYGYTF
-,TRBV3-1/TRBV3-2,-,TRBJ1-3,TGTGCCAGCAGCCAAGTGTCTTGGGGCTCTGGAAACACCATATATTTT,CASSQVSWGSGNTIYF
few,TRBV9,TRBD2,TRBJ2-2,TGTGCCAGCAGCGCGGGAGGAGCGGGCTTCGGGGAGCTGTTTTTT,CASSAGGAGFGELFF
-,TRBV20-1,TRBD1,TRBJ1-1,TGCAGTGCTAGTGACAGGGGCACTGAAGCTTTCTTT,CSASDRGTEAFF
-,TRBV7-2,-,TRBJ2-7,TGTGCCAGCAGCTCAGGAGGGACCCGGGGCAACGAGCAGTACTTC,CASSSGGTRGNEQYF
-,TRBV27,-,TRBJ1-5,TGTGCCAGCAAAGGAGGGAATGATCAGCCCCAGCATTTT,CASKGGNDQPQHF
-,TRBV6-5,-,TRBJ2-1,TGTGCCAGCAGTTACGAGGCGGGTCGGGAGCAGTTCTTC,CASSYEAGREQFF
once,TRBV9,-,TRBJ2-7,TGTGCCAGCAGCGTAGCGGCAGCTAGCTACGAGCAGTACTTC,CASSVAAASYEQYF
-,TRBV19,TRBD2,TRBJ2-1,TGTGCCAGTAGTATAAGGGAAGGGACTAGCGGGGTGATTTCCTACAATGAGCAGTTCTTC,CASSIREGTSGVISYNEQFF
once,TRBV20-1,-,TRBJ2-7,TGCAGTGTTAAACCGGGACTCGAGTACTTC,CSVKPGLEYF
few,TRBV7-2,-,TRBJ2-7,TGTGCCAGCAGCTTCCCCGGGGGACCTTACGAGCAGTACTTC,CASSFPGGPYEQYF
-,TRBV5-6,-,TRBJ1-3,TGTGCCAGCAGCTCAAGACAGGTGTTAGGAAACACCATATATTTT,CASSSRQVLGNTIYF
-,TRBV7-8,-,TRBJ2-3,TGTGCCAGCAGCTTGCCCGGCGCTTCGAATACGCAGTATTTT,CASSLPGASNTQYF
few,TRBV5-6,-,TRBJ2-3,TGTGCCAGCAGCTTGACTTTGAGACGCGGAGATACGCAGTATTTT,CASSLTLRRGDTQYF
-,TRBV5-1,TRBD2,TRBJ2-3,TGCGCCAGCAGCTTTAGCGGGAGAGGGACAGATACGCAGTATTTT,CASSFSGRGTDTQYF
-,TRBV28,-,TRBJ1-2,TGTGCCAGCAACCCCCCGACAGATTATGGCTACACCTTC,CASNPPTDYGYTF
-,TRBV3-1/TRBV3-2,-,TRBJ2-4,TGTGCCAGCAGCCAAGATGGGGGGCCCCTTATTCAGTACTTC,CASSQDGGPLIQYF
-,TRBV6-5,-,TRBJ2-1,TGTGCCAGCAGTTACTCGAACGACAATGAGCAGTTCTTC,CASSYSNDNEQFF
-,TRBV7-2,-,TRBJ2-7,TGTGCCAGCAGCTTAGTGGCCGGGACTCCCGGGCCCGAGCAGTACTTC,CASSLVAGTPGPEQYF
-,TRBV5-1,TRBD1,TRBJ1-6,TGCGCCAGCAGCTTGGATCCGGGACAGTATGATTCACCCCTCCACTTT,CASSLDPGQYDSPLHF
-,TRBV7-2,-,TRBJ2-7,TGTGCCAGCAGCTTTAACGGACACTCCTACGAGCAGTACTTC,CASSFNGHSYEQYF
-,TRBV5-1,-,TRBJ1-2,TGCGCCAGCAGCTCTTCCCCTAACTATGGCTACACCTTC,CASSSSPNYGYTF
-,TRBV5-5,-,TRBJ2-7,TGTGCCAGCAGCTTGGACCGTTACGAGCAGTACTTC,CASSLDRYEQYF
-,TRBV5-6,-,TRBJ1-1,TGTGCCAGCAGCTTAGGGGCGGTTGAAGCTTTCTTT,CASSLGAVEAFF
-,TRBV6-2/TRBV6-3,-,TRBJ2-7,TGTGCCAGCAGCCTCCCGGCTGCCGAGCAGTACTTC,CASSLPAAEQYF
-,TRBV29-1,TRBD1,TRBJ1-5,TGCAGCGTTGGACAGGGCATCGGTCAGCCCCAGCATTTT,CSVGQGIGQPQHF
-,TRBV7-2,-,TRBJ2-3,TGTGCCAGCAGCTTAGTTGGGGCGAGAAGGGTAGATACGCAGTATTTT,CASSLVGARRVDTQYF
-,TRBV5-1,-,TRBJ1-3,TGCGCCAGCAGCTTGGAGGTGGCAGGGACTGGAAACACCATATATTTT,CASSLEVAGTGNTIYF
-,TRBV7-2,-,TRBJ2-7,TGTGCCAGCAGCTCCTACGGGGCCTACGAGCAGTACTTC,CASSSYGAYEQYF
-,TRBV10-3,TRBD2,TRBJ2-2,TGTGCCATCGCGGGAGTGGTCACCGAGGAGCTGTTTTTT,CAIAGVVTEELFF
-,TRBV3-1/TRBV3-2,TRBD1,TRBJ1-2,TGTGCCAGCAGCCATCCGGGACAGGGTAACTATGGCTACACCTTC,CASSHPGQGNYGYTF
-,TRBV29-1,-,TRBJ2-1,TGCAGCGTCCGACCTACAGGGAGGAATGAGCAGTTCTTC,CSVRPTGRNEQFF
-,TRBV6-5,-,TRBJ1-2,TGTGCCAGCAGTTTAGCAGGGAAAGACTATGGCTACACCTTC,CASSLAGKDYGYTF
-,TRBV20-1,-,TRBJ2-1,TGCAGTGCTAGTCGCGGAGGCTCCAATGAGCAGTTCTTC,CSASRGGSNEQFF
-,TRBV5-3,TRBD1,TRBJ2-1,TGTGCCAGAAGCTTGGTGGGGCAGGGGGCGGCCAATGAGCAGTTCTTC,CARSLVGQGAANEQFF
-,TRBV6-5,-,TRBJ2-1,TGTGCCAGCAGTGACTCCATATACAATGAGCAGTTCTTC,CASSDSIYNEQFF
-,TRBV3-1/TRBV3-2,TRBD2,TRBJ2-1,TGTGCCAGCAGCCTGGGACTAGCGGGAGGGCCCTACAATGAGCAGTTCTTC,CASSLGLAGGPYNEQFF
-,TRBV6-5,-,TRBJ2-7,TGTGCCAGCGGGGGCGGGGGTCGCTCCTACGAGCAGTACTTC,CASGGGGRSYEQYF
-,TRBV12-3/TRBV12-4,TRBD1,TRBJ1-2,TGTGCCAGCAGTTTTACAGGGGGGTATGGCTACACCTTC,CASSFTGGYGYTF
-,TRBV10-3,TRBD1,TRBJ2-7,TGTGCCATCAGGGGACAGGAGACCTACGAGCAGTACTTC,CAIRGQETYEQYF
-,TRBV7-9,-,TRBJ1-1,TGTGCCAGCAGCTTGAAGTTAGAGGACACTGAAGCTTTCTTT,CASSLKLEDTEAFF
-,TRBV19,-,TRBJ1-1,TGTGCCAGTAGTAGGGGGGTAGGTGTGCAGAATAACACTGAAGCTTTCTTT,CASSRGVGVQNNTEAFF